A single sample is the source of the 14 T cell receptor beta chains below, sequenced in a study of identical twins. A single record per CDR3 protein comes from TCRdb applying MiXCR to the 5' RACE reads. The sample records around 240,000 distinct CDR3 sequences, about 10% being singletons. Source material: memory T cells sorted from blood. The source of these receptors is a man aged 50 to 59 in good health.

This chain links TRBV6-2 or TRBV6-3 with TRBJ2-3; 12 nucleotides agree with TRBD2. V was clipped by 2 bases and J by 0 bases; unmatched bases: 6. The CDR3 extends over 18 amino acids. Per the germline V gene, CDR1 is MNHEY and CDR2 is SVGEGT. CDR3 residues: CASSYRLAGETSTDTQYF. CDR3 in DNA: TGTGCCAGCAGTTACCGACTAGCGGGGGAGACTAGCACAGATACGCAGTATTTT.

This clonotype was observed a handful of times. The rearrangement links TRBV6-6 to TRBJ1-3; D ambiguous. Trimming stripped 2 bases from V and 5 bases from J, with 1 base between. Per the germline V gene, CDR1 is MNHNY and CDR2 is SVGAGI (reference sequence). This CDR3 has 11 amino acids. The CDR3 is CASSYRNTIYF. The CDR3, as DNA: TGTGCCAGCAGTTACCGAAACACCATATATTTT.

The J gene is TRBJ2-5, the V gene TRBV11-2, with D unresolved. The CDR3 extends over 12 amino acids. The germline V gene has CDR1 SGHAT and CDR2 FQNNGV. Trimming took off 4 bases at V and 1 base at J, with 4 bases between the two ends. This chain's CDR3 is CASSSGQETQYF. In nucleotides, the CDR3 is TGTGCCAGCAGCTCGGGCCAAGAGACCCAGTACTTC.

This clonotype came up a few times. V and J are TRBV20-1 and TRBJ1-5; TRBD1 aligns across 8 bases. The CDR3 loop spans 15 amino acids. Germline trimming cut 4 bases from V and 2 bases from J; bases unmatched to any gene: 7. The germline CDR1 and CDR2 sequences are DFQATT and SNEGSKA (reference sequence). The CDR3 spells CSAIPDRGGNQPQHF. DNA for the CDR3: TGCAGTGCTATCCCCGACAGGGGCGGCAATCAGCCCCAGCATTTT.

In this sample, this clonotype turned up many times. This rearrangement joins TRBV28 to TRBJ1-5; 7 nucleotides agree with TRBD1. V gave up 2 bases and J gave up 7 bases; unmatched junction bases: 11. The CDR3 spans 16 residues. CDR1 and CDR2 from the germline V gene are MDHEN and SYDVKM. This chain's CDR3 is CASSLMSAGGKQPQHF. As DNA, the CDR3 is TGTGCCAGCAGTTTAATGTCGGCAGGGGGGAAGCAGCCCCAGCATTTT. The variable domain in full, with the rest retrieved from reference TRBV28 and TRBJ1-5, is DVKVTQSSRYLVKRTGEKVFLECVQDMDHENMFWYRQDPGLGLRLIYFSYDVKMKEKGDIPEGYSVSREKKERFSLILESASTNQTSMYLCASSLMSAGGKQPQHFGDGTRLSIL.

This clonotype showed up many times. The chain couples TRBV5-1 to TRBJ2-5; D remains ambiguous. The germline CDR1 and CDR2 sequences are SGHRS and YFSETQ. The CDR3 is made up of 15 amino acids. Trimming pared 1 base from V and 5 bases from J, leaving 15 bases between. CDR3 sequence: CASSLSSQPGETQYF. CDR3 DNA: TGCGCCAGCAGCTTGTCCAGCCAGCCGGGCGAGACCCAGTACTTC.

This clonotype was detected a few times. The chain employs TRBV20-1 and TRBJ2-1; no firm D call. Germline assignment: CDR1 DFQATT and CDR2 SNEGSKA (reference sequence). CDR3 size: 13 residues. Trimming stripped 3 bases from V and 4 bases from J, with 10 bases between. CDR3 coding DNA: TGCAGTGCTAGGAGCCCGGATTACAATGAGCAGTTCTTC. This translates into CSARSPDYNEQFF.

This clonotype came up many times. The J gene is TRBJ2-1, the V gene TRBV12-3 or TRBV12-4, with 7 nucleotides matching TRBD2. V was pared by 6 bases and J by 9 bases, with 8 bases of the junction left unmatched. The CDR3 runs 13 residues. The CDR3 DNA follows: TGTGCCAGCAGCGCCGGACTAGTCGGTGAGCAGTTCTTC. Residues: CASSAGLVGEQFF.

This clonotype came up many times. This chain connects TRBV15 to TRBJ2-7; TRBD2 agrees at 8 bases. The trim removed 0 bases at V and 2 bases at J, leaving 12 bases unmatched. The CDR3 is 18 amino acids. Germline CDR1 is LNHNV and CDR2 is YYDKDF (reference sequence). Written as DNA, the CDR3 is TGTGCCACCAGCAGAGATAGGGGTGATGGGACTAGAACCTACGAGCAGTACTTC. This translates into CATSRDRGDGTRTYEQYF.

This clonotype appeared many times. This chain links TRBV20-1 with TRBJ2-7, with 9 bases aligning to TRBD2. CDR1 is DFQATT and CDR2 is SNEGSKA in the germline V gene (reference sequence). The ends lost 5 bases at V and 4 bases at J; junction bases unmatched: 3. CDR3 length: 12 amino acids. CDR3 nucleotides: TGCAGTGCTGTACTAGCGGGTTACGAGCAGTACTTC. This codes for CSAVLAGYEQYF.

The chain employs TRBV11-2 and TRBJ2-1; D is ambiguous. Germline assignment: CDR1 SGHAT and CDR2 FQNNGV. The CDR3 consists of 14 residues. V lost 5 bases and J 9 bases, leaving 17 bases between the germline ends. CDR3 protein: CASSPTRLPSEQFF. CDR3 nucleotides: TGTGCCAGCAGCCCGACCAGACTTCCGTCTGAGCAGTTCTTC.

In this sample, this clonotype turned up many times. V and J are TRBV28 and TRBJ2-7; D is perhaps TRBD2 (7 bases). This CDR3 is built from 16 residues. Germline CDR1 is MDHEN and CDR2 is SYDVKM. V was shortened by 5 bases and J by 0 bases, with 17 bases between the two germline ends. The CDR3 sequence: CASSGGAGGNSYEQYF. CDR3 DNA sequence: TGTGCCAGCAGTGGGGGGGCAGGTGGGAACTCCTACGAGCAGTACTTC.

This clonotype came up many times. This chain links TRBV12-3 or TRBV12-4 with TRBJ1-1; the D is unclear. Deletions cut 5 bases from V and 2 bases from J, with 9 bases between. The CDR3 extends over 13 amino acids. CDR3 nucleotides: TGTGCCAGCAGTCTCCTCACCAACACTGAAGCTTTCTTT. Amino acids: CASSLLTNTEAFF.

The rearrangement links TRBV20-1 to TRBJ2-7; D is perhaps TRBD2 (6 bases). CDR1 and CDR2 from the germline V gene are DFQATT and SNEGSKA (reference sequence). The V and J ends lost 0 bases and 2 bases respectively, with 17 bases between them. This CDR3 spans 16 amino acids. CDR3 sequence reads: CSARDQEGRRPYEQYF. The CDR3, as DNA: TGCAGTGCTAGAGATCAGGAGGGACGGAGGCCCTACGAGCAGTACTTC.